This T cell receptor (beta chain) was identified in a study of T cell responses to AZD1222 COVID-19 vaccine (dated by TCRdb to the early 2020s). About the full investigation: AZD1222 recipients with second doses at about 4 weeks or about 12 weeks were pooled, because spike-specific TCR depth and breadth did not differ between schedules. TCR sequencing covered approximately 230 trial participants: 207 given two doses of AZD1222 and 26 given two doses of MenACWY control vaccine. Trial participants were enrolled by age into subgroups of 18-55, 56-69 and 70-plus years, and 148, 28 and 57 TCR-sequenced participants, respectively, were included in these subgroups.

The sample's time point label, in plain terms: baseline before first vaccination. The vaccinee samples were drawn from two UK trials, COV001 and COV002, one of which was a single-blind randomized controlled phase 2/3 trial testing AZD1222 (ChAdOx1 nCoV-19) in healthy adults. Trial participant PBMC samples were collected at day 0 and day 28 after the second dose for TCRbeta chain sequencing. The CDR3 regions of human TCRbeta chains were subjected to immunosequencing. As for the authors' bioinformatics: TCRs in the repertoires were matched against a reference library of SARS-CoV-2-specific TCRs that had been generated with the MIRA antigen-specificity platform. Breadth was defined as the fraction of unique TCRs that were SARS-CoV-2-associated, and depth was defined as the fraction of total T cells that were SARS-CoV-2-associated. Using the MIRA data, each spike-specific TCR was mapped to the spike region that the TCR reacts to and placed in a CD4 or CD8 class. Log10-transformed breadth and depth values were compared by one-way ANOVA with Sidak's multiple comparisons tests. TCRdb provides this immuneACCESS table in a form limited to in-frame rearrangements. Some clones are lacking; in checked studies, under half of them reflect an unresolved V gene, and why the rest are absent is not known. Clone size and V and J calls were adopted from that table, with D and trimming inferred from the DNA. The sample records about 160,000 clones, about 89% of which are singletons. Of the sample, under 2.5% falls within the top ten clones.

What the work shows at the level of the full study, not this receptor alone: Conclusions about previously exposed vaccinees are limited, since just 5 to 7 AZD1222 recipients were seropositive for SARS-CoV-2 at baseline. In the small 56-69-year group, the increase in depth fell short of significance, most likely because of low power. Participants were mostly white British and included more females than males, and it was suggested by the authors that clonal diversity may have been underestimated. Because no day 14 peak-response samples were available, the repertoires could be characterized only after the peak T cell response. CD4 TCRs associated with the vaccine covered the entire spike protein, and the dominant responses were in regions 160-218 and 743-854. Nearly half of unique spike-specific TCRs reportedly recognized epitopes outside regions mutated in the B.1.351 and B.1.1.7 variants. After two AZD1222 doses, both the breadth and the depth of spike-specific TCRs were significantly higher than at day 0 and than in MenACWY recipients.

A distance of 10 bases separates the germline ends of V and J, which lose 3 bases and 4 bases respectively. Measured from the cysteine to the phenylalanine, the CDR3 is 13 residues long. The sequence is cut down to CDR3 DNA, 39 bases in frame from base 1. On this clone itself: Its binding antigen is unknown. The record has no base qualities; no much larger clone is one base away.

The V and J genes are TRBV12-3 or TRBV12-4 and TRBJ2-7; the D gene is not confidently resolved. This TCR was sampled from an adult in good health. Sample: peripheral blood, taken on day 0 of AZD1222 vaccination. The CDR3 sequence is CASSFGQLYEQYF. The DNA reads as follows: TGTGCCAGCAGTTTCGGTCAGTTGTACGAGCAGTACTTC.